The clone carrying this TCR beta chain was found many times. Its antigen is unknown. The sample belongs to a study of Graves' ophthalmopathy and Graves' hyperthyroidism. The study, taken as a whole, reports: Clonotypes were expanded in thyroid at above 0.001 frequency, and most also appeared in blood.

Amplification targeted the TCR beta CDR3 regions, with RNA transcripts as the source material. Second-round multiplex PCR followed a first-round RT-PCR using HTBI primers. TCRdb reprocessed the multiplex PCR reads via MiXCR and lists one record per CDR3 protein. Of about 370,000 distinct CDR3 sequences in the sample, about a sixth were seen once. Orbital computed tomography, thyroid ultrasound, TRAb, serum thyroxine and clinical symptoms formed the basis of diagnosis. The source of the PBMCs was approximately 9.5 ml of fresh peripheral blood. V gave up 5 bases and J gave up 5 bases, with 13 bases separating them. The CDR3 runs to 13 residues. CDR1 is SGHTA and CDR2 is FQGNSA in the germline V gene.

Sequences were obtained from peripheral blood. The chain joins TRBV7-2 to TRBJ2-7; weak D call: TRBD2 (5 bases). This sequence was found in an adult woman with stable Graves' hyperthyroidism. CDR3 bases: TGTGCCAGCAGCCCACCGACTATCCACGAGCAGTACTTC. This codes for CASSPPTIHEQYF.